This T cell receptor (beta chain) emerged from a study of blood T cell repertoires in COVID-19. Sequenced by immunoSEQ multiplex PCR; TCRdb stores in-frame clones only, minus some. The sample lists 180,000 or so clones, around 80% occurring once. Across 20 to 25 US areas, participants ranged in age from roughly 18 to 95 years. Germline V CDR1 and CDR2: LGHDT, YNNKEL (reference sequence). With 8 bases removed from V and 4 bases from J, the gap between germline ends came to 11 bases. The CDR3 length is 12 residues. The chain recombines TRBV3-1 (or the pseudogene TRBV3-2) with TRBJ2-5, with D possibly being TRBD1 (6 bases). The receptor was derived from an older woman who had recovered from COVID-19. Sample: PBMCs or T cells enriched from blood (not recorded which). Written as DNA, the CDR3 is TGTGCCAGCTCGTGGGGGCCAGAGACCCAGTACTTC. Its translation: CASSWGPETQYF.